In this sample, the clone carrying this TCR beta chain turned up once. Deep sequencing aimed at 1 in 200,000 to 1 in 1 million T cells' resolution. Measured with immunoSEQ multiplex PCR; TCRdb has only the in-frame clones, and not every one. The table includes some 200,000 clones, 70% to 75% detected once. CDR3 length: 14 residues. Germline V gene data show CDR1 as SGHNT and CDR2 as YYREEE (reference sequence). The V end lost 2 bases, the J end lost 7 bases, and 13 bases lay between the germline ends. The source of the sample is a study of cytotoxic CD8 clonotypes in ibrutinib-treated CLL. The specimen comprised PBMCs, sampled after 12 months of ibrutinib treatment. The J gene is TRBJ1-5, the V gene TRBV5-4, with a weak D call TRBD1 (6 bases). The sequence came from a human donor with chronic lymphocytic leukemia. CDR3 amino acids: CASSFLRGGQPQHF. The CDR3 nucleotides read TGTGCCAGCAGCTTCCTCAGGGGTGGCCAGCCCCAGCATTTT.